A selection of T cell receptor beta chains follows, all from one sample in a study of Ad26.COV2.S vaccination and SARS-CoV-2 variants. Clones were read by immunoSEQ multiplex PCR, and TCRdb kept only the in-frame ones, dropping some. The table shows around 250,000 clones, with 70% to 90% occurring only once. The sequencing here drew on peripheral blood, taken in a trial of Ad26.COV2.S vaccine versus placebo. The receptor set was obtained from a person between 18 and 65 years old who received the Ad26.COV2.S COVID-19 vaccine or a placebo. The CDR3 runs from the conserved cysteine through the conserved F or W. D genes are given only for firm matches. Expanded clones are given a class, and other clones once, few, many or no size at all.

>.|.|TRBV7-2|TRBJ1-2
CASSPGGSNYGYTF
TGTGCCAGCAGCCCGGGGGGATCTAACTATGGCTACACCTTC
>.|.|TRBV30|TRBJ2-3
CAWSVQWTSTDTQYF
TGTGCCTGGAGTGTACAGTGGACTAGCACAGATACGCAGTATTTT
>.|.|TRBV30|TRBJ2-2
CAWRATMTGELFF
TGTGCCTGGAGGGCTACAATGACCGGGGAGCTGTTTTTT
>.|.|TRBV19|TRBJ1-6
CASSMAGQGSYNSPLHF
TGTGCCAGTAGTATGGCTGGGCAGGGGTCCTATAATTCACCCCTCCACTTT
>medium-sized|TRBD1|TRBV6-2/TRBV6-3|TRBJ2-2
CASSMGQGWAGELFF
TGTGCCAGCAGTATGGGACAGGGTTGGGCCGGGGAGCTGTTTTTT
>.|.|TRBV4-3|TRBJ2-7
CASSQEFDASSYEQYF
TGCGCCAGCAGCCAAGAATTCGACGCAAGCTCCTACGAGCAGTACTTC
>.|TRBD1|TRBV5-5|TRBJ1-3
CASSLPGQGAGNTIYF
TGTGCCAGCAGCTTACCGGGACAGGGGGCCGGAAACACCATATATTTT
>.|.|TRBV4-3|TRBJ2-3
CASSQDVRTDTQYF
TGCGCCAGCAGCCAAGATGTCAGAACAGATACGCAGTATTTT
>.|TRBD2|TRBV13|TRBJ2-5
CASSSQTSGITPGTQYF
TGTGCCAGCAGCTCTCAGACTAGCGGGATCACGCCAGGGACCCAGTACTTC
>.|TRBD1|TRBV20-1|TRBJ1-6
CSASPGTGNRSPLHF
TGCAGTGCTAGTCCCGGGACAGGGAATCGATCACCCCTCCACTTT
>.|TRBD2|TRBV4-2|TRBJ2-1
CASSQLQAGGYNEQFF
TGTGCCAGCAGCCAGCTTCAAGCGGGGGGTTACAATGAGCAGTTCTTC
>.|TRBD2|TRBV6-6|TRBJ2-2
CASSLRTSGVPANTGELFF
TGTGCCAGCAGTCTACGGACTAGCGGGGTCCCCGCGAACACCGGGGAGCTGTTTTTT
>.|.|TRBV5-6|TRBJ1-6
CASSPIRQGVLDSPLHF
TGTGCCAGCAGCCCCATACGGCAGGGAGTATTAGATTCACCCCTCCACTTT
>.|.|TRBV5-6|TRBJ2-3
CASSFSTSRSTDTQYF
TGTGCCAGCAGCTTCTCTACTAGCAGGAGCACAGATACGCAGTATTTT
>once|TRBD1|TRBV3-1/TRBV3-2|TRBJ1-6
CASSRDSSYNSPLHF
TGTGCCAGCAGCCGGGACAGCTCCTATAATTCACCCCTCCACTTT
>.|TRBD1|TRBV5-1|TRBJ1-6
CASSLGQGNSPLHF
TGCGCCAGCAGCTTAGGACAGGGTAATTCACCCCTCCACTTT
>once|TRBD2|TRBV7-3|TRBJ2-3
CASSSGLAGDTQYF
TGTGCCAGCAGCTCAGGACTAGCGGGAGATACGCAGTATTTT
>.|TRBD2|TRBV7-2|TRBJ2-7
CASSYGGGDYEQYF
TGTGCCAGCAGCTACGGGGGGGGCGACTACGAGCAGTACTTC
>.|.|TRBV6-5|TRBJ2-1
CASRSSSGNYNEQFF
TGTGCCAGCAGGAGCAGCTCCGGGAATTACAATGAGCAGTTCTTC
>.|.|TRBV27|TRBJ2-1
CASSFSSYNEQFF
TGTGCCAGCAGTTTCAGCTCCTACAATGAGCAGTTCTTC
>.|.|TRBV2|TRBJ2-2
CASTSDAGELFF
TGTGCCAGCACGAGCGATGCCGGGGAGCTGTTTTTT
>.|.|TRBV6-2/TRBV6-3|TRBJ1-5
CASSRRDSLGQPQHF
TGTGCCAGCAGCCGCCGGGACTCCCTTGGGCAGCCCCAGCATTTT
>.|TRBD2|TRBV6-5|TRBJ2-3
CAGTSGGTDTQYF
TGTGCCGGCACTAGCGGGGGGACAGATACGCAGTATTTT
>once|TRBD1|TRBV7-9|TRBJ2-6
CASSSTGVNVLTF
TGTGCCAGCAGCTCGACAGGGGTCAACGTCCTGACTTTC
>.|.|TRBV9|TRBJ2-3
CASSAPQGTDTQYF
TGTGCCAGCTCCGCCCCCCAGGGGACAGATACGCAGTATTTT
>.|.|TRBV6-6|TRBJ2-3
CASSYLGVPTDTQYF
TGTGCCAGCAGTTACCTAGGGGTCCCCACAGATACGCAGTATTTT
>.|.|TRBV7-9|TRBJ2-3
CASNPGEDTQYF
TGTGCCAGCAACCCAGGTGAAGATACGCAGTATTTT
>.|TRBD1|TRBV5-4|TRBJ2-3
CASSRQGLGPTDTQYF
TGTGCCAGCAGCCGACAGGGTCTAGGACCCACAGATACGCAGTATTTT
>.|TRBD2|TRBV5-4|TRBJ2-5
CASSLVIAGNQETQYF
TGTGCCAGCAGCTTGGTTATAGCGGGGAACCAAGAGACCCAGTACTTC